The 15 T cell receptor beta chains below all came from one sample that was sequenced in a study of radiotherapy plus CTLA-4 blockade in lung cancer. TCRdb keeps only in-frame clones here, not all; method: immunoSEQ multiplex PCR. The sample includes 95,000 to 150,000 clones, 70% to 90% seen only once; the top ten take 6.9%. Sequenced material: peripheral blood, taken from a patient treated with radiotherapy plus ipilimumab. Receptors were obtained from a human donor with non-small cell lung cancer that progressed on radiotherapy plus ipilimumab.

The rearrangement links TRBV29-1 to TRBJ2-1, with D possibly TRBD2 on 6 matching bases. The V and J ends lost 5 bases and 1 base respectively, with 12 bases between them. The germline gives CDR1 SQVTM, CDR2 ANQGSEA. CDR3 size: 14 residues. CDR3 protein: CSVRRAGSYNEQFF. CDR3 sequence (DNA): TGCAGCGTTCGGAGGGCCGGGTCCTACAATGAGCAGTTCTTC.

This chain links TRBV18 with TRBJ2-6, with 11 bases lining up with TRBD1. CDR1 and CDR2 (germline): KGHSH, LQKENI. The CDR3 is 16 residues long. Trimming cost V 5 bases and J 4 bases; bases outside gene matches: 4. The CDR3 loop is CASSTGQGVGANVLTF. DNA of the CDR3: TGTGCCAGCTCAACGGGACAGGGGGTCGGGGCCAACGTCCTGACTTTC.

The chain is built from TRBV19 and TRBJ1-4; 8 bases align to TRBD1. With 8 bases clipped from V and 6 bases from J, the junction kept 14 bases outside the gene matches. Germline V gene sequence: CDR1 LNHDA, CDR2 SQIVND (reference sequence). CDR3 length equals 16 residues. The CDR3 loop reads CASAKTRGLGDEKLFF. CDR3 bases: TGTGCCAGTGCCAAAACCAGGGGGCTCGGGGATGAAAAACTGTTTTTT. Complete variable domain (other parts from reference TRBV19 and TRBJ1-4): DGGITQSPKYLFRKEGQNVTLSCEQNLNHDAMYWYRQDPGQGLRLIYYSQIVNDFQKGDIAEGYSVSREKKESFPLTVTSAQKNPTAFYLCASAKTRGLGDEKLFFGSGTQLSVL.

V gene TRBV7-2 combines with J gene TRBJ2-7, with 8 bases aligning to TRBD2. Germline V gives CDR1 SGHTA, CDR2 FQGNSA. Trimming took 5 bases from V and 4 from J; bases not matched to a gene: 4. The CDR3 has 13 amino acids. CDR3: CASSTLAAYEQYF. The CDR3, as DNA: TGTGCCAGCAGCACACTAGCGGCTTACGAGCAGTACTTC.

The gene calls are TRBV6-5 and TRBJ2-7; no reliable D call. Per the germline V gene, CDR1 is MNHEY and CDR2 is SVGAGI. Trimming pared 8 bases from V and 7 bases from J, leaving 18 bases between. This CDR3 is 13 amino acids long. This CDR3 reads CASRGGTLREQYF. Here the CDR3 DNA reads TGTGCCAGCCGCGGCGGAACCTTACGAGAGCAGTACTTC.

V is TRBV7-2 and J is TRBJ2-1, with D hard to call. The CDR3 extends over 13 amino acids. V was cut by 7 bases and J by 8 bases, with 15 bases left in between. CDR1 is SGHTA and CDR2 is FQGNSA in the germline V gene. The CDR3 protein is CASTIRPLYEQFF. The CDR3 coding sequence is TGTGCCAGCACAATACGACCCCTCTATGAGCAGTTCTTC. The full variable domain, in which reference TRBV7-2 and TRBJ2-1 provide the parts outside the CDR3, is GAGVSQSPSNKVTEKGKDVELRCDPISGHTALYWYRQSLGQGLEFLIYFQGNSAPDKSGLPSDRFSAERTGGSVSTLTIQRTQQEDSAVYLCASTIRPLYEQFFGPGTRLTVL.

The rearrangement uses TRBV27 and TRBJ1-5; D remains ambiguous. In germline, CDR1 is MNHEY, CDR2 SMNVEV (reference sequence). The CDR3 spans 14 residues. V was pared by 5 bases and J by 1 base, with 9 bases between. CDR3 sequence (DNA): TGTGCCAGCAGTCGTTGGGCCAGCAATCAGCCCCAGCATTTT. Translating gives CASSRWASNQPQHF.

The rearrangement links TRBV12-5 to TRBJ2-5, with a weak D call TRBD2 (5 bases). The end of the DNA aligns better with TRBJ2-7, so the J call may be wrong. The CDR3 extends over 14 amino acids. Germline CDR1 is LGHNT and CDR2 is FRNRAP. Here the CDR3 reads CASGTERTPYEQYF. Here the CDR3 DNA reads TGTGCTAGTGGTACCGAGCGGACCCCCTACGAGCAGTACTTC.

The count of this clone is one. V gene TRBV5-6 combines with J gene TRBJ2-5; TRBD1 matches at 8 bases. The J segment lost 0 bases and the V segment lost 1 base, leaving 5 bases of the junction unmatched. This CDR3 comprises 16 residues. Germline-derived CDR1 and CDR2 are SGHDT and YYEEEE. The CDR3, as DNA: TGTGCCAGCAGCTTGACGGGACAGGATAACCAAGAGACCCAGTACTTC. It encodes CASSLTGQDNQETQYF.

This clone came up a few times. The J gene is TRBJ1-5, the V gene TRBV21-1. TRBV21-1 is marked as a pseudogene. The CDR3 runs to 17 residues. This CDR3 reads CASSKGVGTESNQPQHF. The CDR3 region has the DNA TGTGCCAGCAGCAAAGGGGTCGGGACCGAGTCAAATCAGCCCCAGCATTTT.

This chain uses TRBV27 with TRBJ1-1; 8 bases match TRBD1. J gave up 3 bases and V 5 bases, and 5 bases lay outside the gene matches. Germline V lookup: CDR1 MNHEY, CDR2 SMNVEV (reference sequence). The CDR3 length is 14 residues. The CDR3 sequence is CASSTRDRYTEAFF. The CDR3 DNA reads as TGTGCCAGCAGTACGCGGGACAGGTACACTGAAGCTTTCTTT.

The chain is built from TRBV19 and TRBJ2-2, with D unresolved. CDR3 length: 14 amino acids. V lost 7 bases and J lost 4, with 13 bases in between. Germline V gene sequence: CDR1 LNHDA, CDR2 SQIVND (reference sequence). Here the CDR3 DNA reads TGTGCCAGTACCATAGGAGTGTCCACCGGGGAGCTGTTTTTT. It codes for CASTIGVSTGELFF.

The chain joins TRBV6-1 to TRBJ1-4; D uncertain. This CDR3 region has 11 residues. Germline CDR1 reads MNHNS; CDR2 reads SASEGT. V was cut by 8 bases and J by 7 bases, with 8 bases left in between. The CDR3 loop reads CASSTAEKLFF. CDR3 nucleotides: TGTGCCAGCTCGACGGCTGAAAAACTGTTTTTT.

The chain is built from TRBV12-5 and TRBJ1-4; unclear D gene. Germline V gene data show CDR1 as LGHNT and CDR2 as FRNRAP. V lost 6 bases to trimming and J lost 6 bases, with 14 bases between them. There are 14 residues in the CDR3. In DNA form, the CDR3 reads TGTGCTAGTGGCAGACCGGATGGGGATGAAAAACTGTTTTTT. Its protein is CASGRPDGDEKLFF.

The CDR3 nucleotides read TGTGCCAGCCGTCAGATGGTTAGCGGGAGTGCAGATACGCAGTATTTT. Translation: CASRQMVSGSADTQYF. V gene TRBV2 combines with J gene TRBJ2-3, with 9 positions matching TRBD2. The CDR3 extends over 16 amino acids. Germline loops: CDR1 SNHLY, CDR2 FYNNEI. V lost 8 bases, J lost 4 bases, and 13 bases stayed unmatched.